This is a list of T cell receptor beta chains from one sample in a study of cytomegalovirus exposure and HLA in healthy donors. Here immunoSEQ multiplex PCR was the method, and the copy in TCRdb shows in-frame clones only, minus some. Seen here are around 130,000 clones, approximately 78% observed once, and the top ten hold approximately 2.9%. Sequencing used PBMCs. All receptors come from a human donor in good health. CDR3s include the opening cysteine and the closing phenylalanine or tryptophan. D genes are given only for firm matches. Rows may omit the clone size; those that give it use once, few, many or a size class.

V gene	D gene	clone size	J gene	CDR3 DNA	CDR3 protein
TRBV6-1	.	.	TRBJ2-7	TGTGCCAGCAGTGAGGGCAGCTCCTACGAGCAGTACTTC	CASSEGSSYEQYF
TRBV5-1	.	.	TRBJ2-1	TGCGCCAGCAGCCCCTATCAGGACGGGACCTACAATGAGCAGTTCTTC	CASSPYQDGTYNEQFF
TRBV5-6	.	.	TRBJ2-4	TGTGCCAGCAGCTTGAGAAGGAGTTCTACCAAAAACATTCAGTACTTC	CASSLRRSSTKNIQYF
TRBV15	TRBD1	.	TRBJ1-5	TGTGCCACCAGCAGGAGGGACAGCAGCAATCAGCCCCAGCATTTT	CATSRRDSSNQPQHF
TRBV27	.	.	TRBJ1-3	TGTGCCAGCAGTTGGAGCCGGGATGCTGGAAACACCATATATTTT	CASSWSRDAGNTIYF
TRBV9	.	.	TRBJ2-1	TGTGCCAGCAGCGTAGGGGCGGGGTTCTCCTACAATGAGCAGTTCTTC	CASSVGAGFSYNEQFF
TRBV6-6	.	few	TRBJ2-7	TGTGCCAGCAGTTACTCAGAGGGAGTCTACGAGCAGTACTTC	CASSYSEGVYEQYF
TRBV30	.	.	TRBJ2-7	TGTGCCTGGATCCGAGACAGCCTCTCCTACGAGCAGTACTTC	CAWIRDSLSYEQYF
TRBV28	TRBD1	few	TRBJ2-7	TGTGCCAGCAGTTTCGGGGACAGGGCCTACGAGCAGTACTTC	CASSFGDRAYEQYF
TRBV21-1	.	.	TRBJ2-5	TGTGCCAGCAGCAAAGCCCCGGGACAAGAGACCCAGTACTTC	CASSKAPGQETQYF
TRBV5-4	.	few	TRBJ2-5	TGTGCCAGCAGCTTGGCAGGGGGGAGGTCCAAAGAGACCCAGTACTTC	CASSLAGGRSKETQYF
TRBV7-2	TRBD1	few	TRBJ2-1	TGTGCCAGCAGCTTCCAGCCGGGACAGAACCTCAATGAGCAGTTCTTC	CASSFQPGQNLNEQFF
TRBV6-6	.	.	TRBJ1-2	TGTGCCAGCAGTTACGGGCAGGGTCATGGCTACACCTTC	CASSYGQGHGYTF
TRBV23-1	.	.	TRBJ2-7	TGCGCCAGCAGTCAAGAGAGAGGGACCTACGAGCAGTACTTC	CASSQERGTYEQYF
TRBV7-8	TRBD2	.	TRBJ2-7	TGTGCCAGCAAAAGACTAGCGGGAGGGGGGTACGAGCAGTACTTC	CASKRLAGGGYEQYF
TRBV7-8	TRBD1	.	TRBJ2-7	TGTGCCAGCAGCCCAGGCACAGGGGGTTCCTACGAGCAGTACTTC	CASSPGTGGSYEQYF
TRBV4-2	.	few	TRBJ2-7	TGTGCCAGCAGCCAACTGGGGGGATCCCCCTACGAGCAGTACTTC	CASSQLGGSPYEQYF
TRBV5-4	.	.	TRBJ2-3	TGTGCCAGCAGCTCCGTCCGGGGGACAGGCACAGATACGCAGTATTTT	CASSSVRGTGTDTQYF
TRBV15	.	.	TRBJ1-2	TGTGCCACCAGCTCCCGACCCTTAGGGGGGGATGGCTACACCTTC	CATSSRPLGGDGYTF
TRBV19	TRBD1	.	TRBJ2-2	TGTGCCAGTAGCAAATTGACAGGGATCGGGGAGCTGTTTTTT	CASSKLTGIGELFF
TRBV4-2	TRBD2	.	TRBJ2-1	TGTGCCAGCAGCCAGCCCCAGGGACTAGCGGCCTACAATGAGCAGTTCTTC	CASSQPQGLAAYNEQFF
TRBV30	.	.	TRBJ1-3	TGTGCCTGGGCCACAGCCTCTGGAAACACCATATATTTT	CAWATASGNTIYF
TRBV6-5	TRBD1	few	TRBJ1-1	TGTGCCAGCAGTTCGGGACAGGGTTCAGTGAACACTGAAGCTTTCTTT	CASSSGQGSVNTEAFF
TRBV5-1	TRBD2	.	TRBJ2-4	TGCGCCAGCAGCTTGGGGAGACTAGCGGAGGGATTAACCAAAAACATTCAGTACTTC	CASSLGRLAEGLTKNIQYF
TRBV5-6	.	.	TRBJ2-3	TGTGCCAGCAGCTCTCCCATAGCAGATACGCAGTATTTT	CASSSPIADTQYF
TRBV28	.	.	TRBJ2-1	TGTGCCAGCAAGGCAGGATCCTCCTACAATGAGCAGTTCTTC	CASKAGSSYNEQFF
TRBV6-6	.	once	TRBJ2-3	TGTGCCAGCAGTTATGAAAGTGTCGCGGCAGATACGCAGTATTTT	CASSYESVAADTQYF
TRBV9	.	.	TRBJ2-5	TGTGCCAGCAACCCAAATCCCGGACTACCCTGGGAGACCCAGTACTTC	CASNPNPGLPWETQYF
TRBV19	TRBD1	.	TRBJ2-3	TGTGCCAGTAGTATAGCCGGGACAGCAGCTACAGATACGCAGTATTTT	CASSIAGTAATDTQYF
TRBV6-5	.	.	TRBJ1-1	TGTGCCAGCAGCCCGGGACTTGAAGCTTTCTTT	CASSPGLEAFF
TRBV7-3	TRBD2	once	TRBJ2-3	TGTGCCAGCGCCGCGGGGGCAGATACGCAGTATTTT	CASAAGADTQYF
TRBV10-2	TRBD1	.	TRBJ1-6	TGCGCCAGCAGTCAAGACAGGGGACAAAATTCACCCCTCCACTTT	CASSQDRGQNSPLHF
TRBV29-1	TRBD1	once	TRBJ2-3	TGCAGCGTTGACACGGGACAGGGGGGTCTGGATACGCAGTATTTT	CSVDTGQGGLDTQYF
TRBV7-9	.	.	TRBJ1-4	TGTGCCAGCAGCCCAGTAGGGGGTAATGAAAAACTGTTTTTT	CASSPVGGNEKLFF
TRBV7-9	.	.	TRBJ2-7	TGTGCCAGCAGCCGAACCGACAGTTACTACGAGCAGTACTTC	CASSRTDSYYEQYF
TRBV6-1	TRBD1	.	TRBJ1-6	TGTGCCAGCAGGACGGGACAGGACCATTCACCCCTCCACTTT	CASRTGQDHSPLHF
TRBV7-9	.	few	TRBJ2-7	TGTGCCAGCAGCTTAGCCGGGAGTCGAAACGAGCAGTACTTC	CASSLAGSRNEQYF
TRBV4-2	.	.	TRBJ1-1	TGTGCCAGCAGCCCGACGGGGTCGGGTAACACTGAAGCTTTCTTT	CASSPTGSGNTEAFF
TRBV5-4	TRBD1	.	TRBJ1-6	TGTGCCAGCAGCCCGGGACAGATAAATTCACCCCTCCACTTT	CASSPGQINSPLHF
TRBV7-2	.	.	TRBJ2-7	TGTGCCAGCAGCTTACGGGCTAGCCTGTACGAGCAGTACTTC	CASSLRASLYEQYF
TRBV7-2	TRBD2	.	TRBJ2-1	TGTGCCAGCAGGGGGAGACTAGCGGGGGCCACAAACAATGAGCAGTTCTTC	CASRGRLAGATNNEQFF
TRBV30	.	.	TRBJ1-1	TGTGCCTGGAGTGAGGGACACAGAAACACTGAAGCTTTCTTT	CAWSEGHRNTEAFF
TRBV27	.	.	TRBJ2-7	TGTGCCAGCAGTTTCAGACAGGCCTACGAGCAGTACTTC	CASSFRQAYEQYF
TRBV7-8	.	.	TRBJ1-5	TGTGCCAGCAGCCCGCTGACAGGTTGGGGCAATCAGCCCCAGCATTTT	CASSPLTGWGNQPQHF
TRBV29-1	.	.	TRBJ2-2	TGCAGCGTTGAAGAGGTTTCCAAAGACCTGCGGGACACCGGGGAGCTGTTTTTT	CSVEEVSKDLRDTGELFF
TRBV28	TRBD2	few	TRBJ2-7	TGTGCCAGCACTAGCCCCGCGACTAGCGAGTTCCACAAGCAGTACTTC	CASTSPATSEFHKQYF
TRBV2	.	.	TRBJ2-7	TGTGCCAGCATGAGGGTATCGCCCTACGAGCAGTACTTC	CASMRVSPYEQYF
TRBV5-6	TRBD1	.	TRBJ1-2	TGTGCCAGCAGCTTTACGTCCGGGACAGCTGGCTACACCTTC	CASSFTSGTAGYTF
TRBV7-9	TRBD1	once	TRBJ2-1	TGTGCCAGCAGCCGAACAGGGGAAGGGGTCAATGAGCAGTTCTTC	CASSRTGEGVNEQFF
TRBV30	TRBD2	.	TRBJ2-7	TGTGCCTGCCCGGGACTAGCGGGAAGCGAGCAGTACTTC	CACPGLAGSEQYF
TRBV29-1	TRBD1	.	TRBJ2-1	TGCAGCGTTGTTGGCGGGACAGGCTCCTACAATGAGCAGTTCTTC	CSVVGGTGSYNEQFF
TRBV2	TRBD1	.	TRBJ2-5	TGTGCCAGCAACGGGGACAGGGGACAGACCCAGTACTTC	CASNGDRGQTQYF
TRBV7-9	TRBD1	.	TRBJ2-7	TGTGCCAGCAGCCCGGGGACAGGCTCCTACGAGCAGTACTTC	CASSPGTGSYEQYF
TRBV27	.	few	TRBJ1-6	TGTGCCAGCAGTTATTCGGCGGGCCCCTCACCCCTCCACTTT	CASSYSAGPSPLHF